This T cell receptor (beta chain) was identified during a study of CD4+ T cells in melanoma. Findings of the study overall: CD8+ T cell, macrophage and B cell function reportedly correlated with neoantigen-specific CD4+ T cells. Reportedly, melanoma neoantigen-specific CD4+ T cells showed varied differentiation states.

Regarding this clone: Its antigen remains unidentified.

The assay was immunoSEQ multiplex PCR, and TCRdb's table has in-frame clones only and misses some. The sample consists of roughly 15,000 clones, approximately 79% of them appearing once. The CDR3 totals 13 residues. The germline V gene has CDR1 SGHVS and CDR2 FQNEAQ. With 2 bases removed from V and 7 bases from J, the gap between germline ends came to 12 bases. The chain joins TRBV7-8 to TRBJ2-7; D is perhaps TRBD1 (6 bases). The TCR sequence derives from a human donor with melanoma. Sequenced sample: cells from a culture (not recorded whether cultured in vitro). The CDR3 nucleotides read TGTGCCAGCAGCTTAAAGGGGGTTACGGAGCAGTACTTC. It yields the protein CASSLKGVTEQYF.